The 11 T cell receptor beta chains below were found in one sample sequenced in a study of T cells in Graves' hyperthyroidism and ophthalmopathy. The source material, RNA transcripts, was used to amplify TCR beta CDR3 regions. HTBI primers were the set used in a first-round RT-PCR of the TCR CDR3. From the multiplex PCR reads, TCRdb called clonotypes with MiXCR, one entry per CDR3 protein. The sample gives 300,000 to 450,000 distinct CDR3 sequences, about 14% of which show up once; approximately 10% is in the top ten. The sample consisted of blood. Source of these receptors: a woman in her sixties or seventies with Graves' hyperthyroidism.

This clonotype was seen a handful of times. The J gene is TRBJ2-2, the V gene TRBV3-1, with 13 bases aligning to TRBD2. The V gene end was trimmed by 0 bases and the J gene end by 4 bases; junction bases not matched to a gene: 5. CDR3 length: 18 amino acids. CDR1 is LGHDT, CDR2 YNNKEL, per germline (reference sequence). CDR3 sequence: CASSQERLAGGGTGELFF. The CDR3 DNA follows: TGTGCCAGCAGCCAAGAGCGACTAGCGGGAGGTGGCACCGGGGAGCTGTTTTTT.

This clonotype was found many times. The rearrangement joins TRBV12-5 to TRBJ2-1; tentative D call: TRBD1 (6 bases). CDR1 LGHNT and CDR2 FRNRAP come from the germline V gene. V gave up 9 bases and J gave up 0 bases, with 15 bases separating them. The CDR3 sequence is 15 residues long. The CDR3 sequence: CASPRGLNSYNEQFF. CDR3 coding DNA: TGTGCTAGCCCCAGGGGTTTAAACTCCTACAATGAGCAGTTCTTC.

The table lists this clonotype with many counts. The chain couples TRBV5-1 to TRBJ1-1, with TRBD1 matching over 8 bases. The CDR3 sequence is 15 residues long. The germline V gene encodes CDR1 SGHRS and CDR2 YFSETQ. V trimming: 2 bases; J trimming: 5 bases; junction bases outside the gene matches: 8. This CDR3 reads CASSFNQGANTEAFF. The CDR3 DNA reads TGCGCCAGCAGCTTCAATCAGGGGGCTAATACTGAAGCTTTCTTT. Full variable domain (missing parts from reference TRBV5-1 and TRBJ1-1): KAGVTQTPRYLIKTRGQQVTLSCSPISGHRSVSWYQQTPGQGLQFLFEYFSETQRNKGNFPGRFSGRQFSNSRSEMNVSTLELGDSALYLCASSFNQGANTEAFFGQGTRLTVV.

This chain connects TRBV15 to TRBJ1-1; TRBD1 aligns across 7 bases. Per germline, CDR1 LNHNV and CDR2 YYDKDF (reference sequence). The CDR3 is 16 residues long. The trim removed 0 bases at V and 0 bases at J, leaving 4 bases unmatched. The CDR3 DNA reads as TGTGCCACCAGCAGAGAACCGGGACAGATGAACACTGAAGCTTTCTTT. This gives the protein CATSREPGQMNTEAFF.

This clonotype was seen at least ten times. J is TRBJ2-1 and V is TRBV20-1; 11 bases are a match to TRBD2. Germline V gives CDR1 DFQATT, CDR2 SNEGSKA (reference sequence). Germline trimming cut 5 bases from V and 6 bases from J; bases unmatched to any gene: 3. This CDR3 region has 13 residues. CDR3 nucleotide sequence: TGCAGTGCTGGACTAGCGGGCTTCAATGAGCAGTTCTTC. As protein: CSAGLAGFNEQFF.

This clonotype was counted many times. This chain uses TRBV3-1 with TRBJ1-1; D may be TRBD1 (6 bases). Trimming took 0 bases from V and 1 from J, leaving 6 bases between them. The CDR3 contains 14 residues. Per germline, CDR1 LGHDT and CDR2 YNNKEL (reference sequence). The CDR3 bases are TGTGCCAGCAGCCAAGAGGGACAGAACACTGAAGCTTTCTTT. Its translation: CASSQEGQNTEAFF.

At least ten counts were recorded for this clonotype. The chain uses TRBV24-1 and TRBJ2-1; D is unresolved. The CDR3 is made up of 16 amino acids. Germline V CDR1 and CDR2: KGHDR, SFDVKD. Trimming took 2 bases from V and 4 from J, leaving 14 bases between them. The CDR3 region has the DNA TGTGCCACCAGTGATTCGTTTCTTGCAGCGTACAATGAGCAGTTCTTC. Translated, it gives CATSDSFLAAYNEQFF.

This clonotype counts as medium-sized. This rearrangement joins TRBV3-1 to TRBJ2-7; D perhaps matches TRBD2 (6 bases). This CDR3 region has 12 residues. Germline CDR1 is LGHDT and CDR2 is YNNKEL (reference sequence). Trimming took off 3 bases at V and 5 bases at J, with 8 bases between the two ends. The CDR3 DNA follows: TGTGCCAGCAGCCAGAGCGGGCACGAGCAGTACTTC. Translating gives CASSQSGHEQYF.

This clonotype was detected ten times or more. The chain is built from TRBV5-1 and TRBJ2-3; D is perhaps TRBD1 (6 bases). Germline V CDR1 and CDR2: SGHRS, YFSETQ. The CDR3 runs to 16 residues. Trimming shortened V by 4 bases and J by 5 bases, and 20 bases separated the two germline ends. The CDR3 here is CASSAWRSGRGDTQYF. DNA of the CDR3: TGCGCCAGCAGCGCTTGGAGGTCTGGCAGGGGAGATACGCAGTATTTT.

This clonotype was seen a few times. Written as DNA, the CDR3 is TGTGCCAGCAGCCCGCCGACTAGCGGGAGGGCCTTTTCGCAGTATTTT. Protein sequence: CASSPPTSGRAFSQYF. The V call is TRBV7-9, the J call TRBJ2-3; TRBD2 agrees at 14 bases. There are 16 residues in the CDR3. Germline V gene sequence: CDR1 SEHNR, CDR2 FQNEAQ (reference sequence). V was clipped by 5 bases and J by 10 bases; unmatched bases: 11.

In its sample, this clonotype was seen a few times. The chain has TRBV11-2 and TRBJ2-5, with 8 bases matching TRBD2. The CDR3 covers 16 residues. Germline CDR1 and CDR2: SGHAT and FQNNGV. The junction had 9 bases not matched to a gene; V was cut back by 1 base and J by 5 bases. CDR3 amino acids: CASSLAGGPPFETQYF. CDR3 nucleotide sequence: TGTGCCAGCAGCTTAGCGGGAGGGCCCCCATTCGAGACCCAGTACTTC.